Presented here are 28 T cell receptor beta chains from one specimen sequenced in a study of monozygotic twins with inflammatory bowel disease. TCRdb reworked the 5' RACE reads into one entry per CDR3 protein, no DNA. This table lists some 170,000 distinct CDR3 sequences. Sequenced: blood. The receptors originated from a human donor with ulcerative colitis or Crohn's disease, or a healthy co-twin of an affected twin (not recorded which).

The chain carries TRBV7-9 and TRBJ1-5. The CDR3 consists of 13 residues. Germline V lookup: CDR1 SEHNR, CDR2 FQNEAQ (reference sequence). The CDR3 is CASRADSNQPQHF.

This chain links TRBV27 with TRBJ1-1; TCRdb lists TRBD1, though no DNA is available to test this call. Germline V CDR1 and CDR2: MNHEY, SMNVEV (reference sequence). The CDR3 is made up of 14 amino acids. CDR3 residues: CASSPTGLNTEAFF.

This sequence joins TRBV20-1 and TRBJ2-3; the D call from TCRdb, TRBD1, cannot be confirmed without DNA. The germline V gene encodes CDR1 DFQATT and CDR2 SNEGSKA (reference sequence). This CDR3 has 15 residues. This chain's CDR3 is CSARDNTLGTDTQYF.

The V and J genes are TRBV20-1 and TRBJ2-7; TCRdb names TRBD1, which stays unverified in the absence of DNA. Germline CDR1 DFQATT, CDR2 SNEGSKA (reference sequence). The CDR3 spans 14 residues. The CDR3: CSAERTGVGGEQYF.

The chain links TRBV6-2 or TRBV6-3 to TRBJ2-1; TCRdb lists TRBD1, though no DNA is available to test this call. This CDR3 region has 14 residues. Germline V lookup: CDR1 MNHEY, CDR2 SVGEGT. The CDR3 region is CASSFPGPLNEQFF.

V and J are TRBV5-4 and TRBJ2-1. This CDR3 comprises 14 residues. Germline CDR1 SGHNT, CDR2 YYREEE (reference sequence). The CDR3 sequence: CASSLEQITNEQFF.

The J gene is TRBJ2-5, the V gene TRBV7-6; TCRdb indicates TRBD2, and absent DNA this call remains unverified. The CDR3 runs 14 residues. CDR1 and CDR2 from the germline V gene are SGHVS and FNYEAQ. CDR3 loop: CASSPPEDQETQYF.

The rearrangement joins TRBV4-3 to TRBJ2-7; TCRdb outputs TRBD1, but without DNA this stays unchecked. Germline V gene sequence: CDR1 LGHNA, CDR2 YSLEER. The CDR3 is 15 residues long. CDR3 amino acids: CASSQDGTGFYEQYF.

CDR3 region: CASSIGTGGEASSYEQYF. The V call is TRBV21-1, the J call TRBJ2-7; TCRdb lists TRBD1, though no DNA is available to test this call. TRBV21-1 is tagged as a pseudogene. This CDR3 is 18 amino acids long.

V is TRBV11-2 and J is TRBJ2-5; the D call from TCRdb, TRBD2, cannot be confirmed without DNA. The germline V gene encodes CDR1 SGHAT and CDR2 FQNNGV. This CDR3 region has 16 residues. CDR3 sequence: CASSLELTGGVETQYF.

The chain couples TRBV20-1 to TRBJ2-4; TCRdb's D gene call, TRBD1, goes unchecked for lack of DNA. Looked up from germline, CDR1 is DFQATT and CDR2 is SNEGSKA (reference sequence). This CDR3 has 14 amino acids. CDR3 residues: CSAIEAVGVNIQYF.

The rearrangement uses TRBV18 and TRBJ1-1. In germline, CDR1 is KGHSH, CDR2 LQKENI. The CDR3 loop spans 15 amino acids. CDR3 sequence reads: CASSPSTRSNTEAFF.

V is TRBV5-4 and J is TRBJ2-1; TCRdb's D call, TRBD2, is unchecked because there is no DNA. The CDR3 is 15 residues long. Germline CDR1 and CDR2: SGHNT and YYREEE (reference sequence). The CDR3 sequence is CASSSGTSGYNEQFF.

The V gene is TRBV3-1, the J gene TRBJ2-4; checking the TCRdb D call of TRBD2 is not possible without DNA. Germline V gene lookup returns CDR1 LGHDT and CDR2 YNNKEL (reference sequence). This CDR3 spans 18 amino acids. This chain's CDR3 is CASSQVLSGGIAKNIQYF.

This sequence joins TRBV5-8 and TRBJ2-3; the TCRdb call, TRBD2, lacks DNA for checking. This CDR3 is 16 amino acids long. CDR1 and CDR2 (germline): SGHTS, YDEGEE. This CDR3 is CASSLEGTSGADTQYF.

This chain links TRBV11-2 with TRBJ1-2. The CDR3 runs to 15 residues. Germline V gene data show CDR1 as SGHAT and CDR2 as FQNNGV. CDR3 residues: CASSLTREAAIGYTF.

This chain links TRBV20-1 with TRBJ1-1; TCRdb reports TRBD1, a call that lacks DNA to check it against. The length of the CDR3 is 14 residues. Per the germline V gene, CDR1 is DFQATT and CDR2 is SNEGSKA (reference sequence). The CDR3 is CSARGGQVDTEAFF.

The gene calls are TRBV12-3 or TRBV12-4 and TRBJ2-7; there is no DNA to check the TCRdb D call of TRBD1. The CDR3 spans 13 residues. The CDR3 loop reads CASSLIGAAEQYF.

The chain employs TRBV11-3 and TRBJ1-1; TCRdb outputs TRBD1, but without DNA this stays unchecked. This CDR3 has 15 residues. Germline loops: CDR1 SGHNT, CDR2 YENEEA. This chain's CDR3 is CASSPRDRGPPEAFF.

This chain connects TRBV7-2 to TRBJ2-2; TCRdb gives TRBD2 as the D gene, but with no DNA this cannot be confirmed. Germline-derived CDR1 and CDR2 are SGHTA and FQGNSA. The length of the CDR3 is 14 residues. CDR3: CAASLRGWSGELFF. The variable domain in full, with the rest retrieved from reference TRBV7-2 and TRBJ2-2, is GAGVSQSPSNKVTEKGKDVELRCDPISGHTALYWYRQSLGQGLEFLIYFQGNSAPDKSGLPSDRFSAERTGGSVSTLTIQRTQQEDSAVYLCAASLRGWSGELFFGEGSRLTVL.

The chain recombines TRBV5-1 with TRBJ1-1; TCRdb returns TRBD1, unconfirmable since there is no DNA. The CDR3 covers 14 residues. Germline loops: CDR1 SGHRS, CDR2 YFSETQ. Here the CDR3 reads CASRTGRTNTEAFF.

This chain uses TRBV1 with TRBJ2-3; TCRdb's D gene call, TRBD2, goes unchecked for lack of DNA. TRBV1 is a recognized pseudogene. The CDR3 loop spans 16 amino acids. CDR3: CTSSQEEKGLADTQYF.

The genes are TRBV9 and TRBJ1-1; no DNA is available, so the TRBD1 call from TCRdb remains unchecked. The CDR3 consists of 15 residues. In germline, CDR1 is SGDLS, CDR2 YYNGEE. The CDR3 loop is CASSGPSRVGTEAFF.

The chain has TRBV20-1 and TRBJ2-7; absent DNA, TCRdb's TRBD1 call cannot be checked. The germline CDR1 and CDR2 sequences are DFQATT and SNEGSKA (reference sequence). The CDR3 totals 13 residues. The CDR3 loop is CSPEWGGIAEQYF.

The genes are TRBV11-2 and TRBJ2-1; TCRdb returns TRBD1, unconfirmable since there is no DNA. Germline V gene data show CDR1 as SGHAT and CDR2 as FQNNGV. This CDR3 has 14 residues. This CDR3 reads CASSRDRGGNEQFF.

V is TRBV6-5 and J is TRBJ2-7; lacking DNA, the TRBD2 call made by TCRdb goes unchecked. Germline V lookup: CDR1 MNHEY, CDR2 SVGAGI. The CDR3 is 17 amino acids. The CDR3 sequence is CASSYSLIREGTYEQYF.

The J gene is TRBJ1-1, the V gene TRBV30; TCRdb selects TRBD1, and the lack of DNA leaves this call unchecked. This CDR3 region has 20 residues. Germline V lookup: CDR1 GTSNPN, CDR2 SVGIG (reference sequence). The CDR3 is CAWSRWGRQTSGGFETEAFF.

The rearrangement links TRBV15 to TRBJ2-4; TCRdb lists TRBD2, though no DNA is available to test this call. Germline V gene sequence: CDR1 LNHNV, CDR2 YYDKDF (reference sequence). This CDR3 region has 19 residues. The CDR3 here is CATSRVAGVGLGAKNIQYF.